This T cell receptor (beta chain) stems from a study of radiotherapy plus CTLA-4 blockade in lung cancer. Turning to the study itself: Patients showed objective responses in about a sixth of cases, and disease control was achieved by around 30%.

Assay used: immunoSEQ multiplex PCR; TCRdb lists only in-frame clones, some missing. Of roughly 42,000 clones in the sample, over 55% were seen once. Per germline, CDR1 MNHNS and CDR2 SASEGT. V lost 0 bases to trimming and J lost 15 bases, with 16 bases between them. The CDR3 runs to 13 residues. People whose metastatic non-small-cell lung cancer was chemo-refractory got focal radiation along with CTLA-4 blockade by ipilimumab. As for this clone: Antigen unknown.

Study-wide findings and caveats: Tumor-derived TCR clones expanded in blood after radiotherapy plus ipilimumab. Reports identified early blood T cell clone dynamics, with interferon-beta, as the best response predictor.

This chain uses TRBV6-1 with TRBJ2-3; D remains unclear. The sample consisted of peripheral blood, taken from a patient treated with radiotherapy plus ipilimumab. The TCR was taken from a human donor with non-small cell lung cancer who had a partial response to radiotherapy plus ipilimumab. The chain's CDR3 is CASSEAGQVGGYF. Here the CDR3 DNA reads TGTGCCAGCAGTGAAGCGGGCCAGGTCGGTGGATATTTT.